This T cell receptor (beta chain) was sequenced for a study of early T cells in non-severe SARS-CoV-2 infection. Study overall: The study sequenced bulk RNA from unsorted whole blood, with chains unpaired. Study outcomes and limitations: VDJdb matching favored anti-spike CD8 responses, missing private and CD4 specificities.

This clonotype showed up many times. The antigen is unknown. Trimming shortened V by 4 bases and J by 7 bases, and 22 bases separated the two germline ends. From germline, CDR1 is MGHRA and CDR2 YSYEKL. The CDR3 length is 16 residues. The TCR library protocol attached unique molecular identifiers to the individual cDNA molecules. Each CDR3 protein is one row after TCRdb ran MiXCR on the 5' RACE reads. Of about 69,000 distinct CDR3 sequences listed, roughly a tenth are singletons. The J gene is TRBJ1-2, the V gene TRBV4-1; D is perhaps TRBD1 (6 bases). This receptor was taken from an adult who was a healthcare worker with PCR-confirmed SARS-CoV-2 infection or an uninfected control (not recorded which). Material: whole blood. The CDR3 loop reads CASSRPSTASRGGYTF. In DNA form, the CDR3 reads TGCGCCAGCAGCCGTCCCTCGACAGCATCCAGGGGTGGCTACACCTTC.